Included here is one TCR beta chain sequence, with context. Sequence at one end of the junction differs from germline and may be a read error. This entry comes from a study of cytomegalovirus exposure and HLA in healthy donors. CDR1 and CDR2 (germline): SEHNR, FQNEAQ (reference sequence). This CDR3 comprises 13 residues. A multiplex PCR was run with 60 Vbeta primers and 13 Jbeta primers. TCRdb keeps only in-frame clones here, not all; method: immunoSEQ multiplex PCR. The data contain approximately 210,000 clones, around 85% of them singletons. V usage is TRBV7-9 and J usage is TRBJ2-1; 10 nucleotides line up with TRBD2. The material sequenced was PBMCs. This clonotype was sampled from a man in his late teens or twenties in good health and CMV-seronegative. The CDR3 nucleotides are TGTTCCAGCAGTTCCAGCGGGGGGGAGGTAGCGTTCTTC. It codes for CSSSSSGGEVAFF.